These T cell receptor beta chains were read from a single sample in a study of cytomegalovirus exposure and HLA in healthy donors. This table comes from immunoSEQ multiplex PCR, and its TCRdb copy is limited to in-frame clones, with some not included. The sample lists about 120,000 clones, around 85% occurring once. Material for sequencing was PBMCs. These receptors originate from a woman in her twenties or thirties in good health and CMV-seronegative. Both conserved end residues are part of each CDR3. The D gene is left open where the match is weak. Some rows have no size entry. The others give once, few or many, or a class for an expanded clone.

V gene	clone size	J gene	D gene	CDR3 DNA	CDR3 protein
TRBV29-1	.	TRBJ1-1	TRBD1	TGCAGCGCACTAACCGGGACAGGAGGGGGTCTCGAAGCTTTCTTT	CSALTGTGGGLEAFF
TRBV18	.	TRBJ2-2	TRBD1	TGTGCCAGCTCAAGGACAGGAATAACCGGGGAGCTGTTTTTT	CASSRTGITGELFF
TRBV7-3	.	TRBJ1-1	.	TGTGCCAGCAGTGAAACCGGGGACACTGAAGCTTTCTTT	CASSETGDTEAFF
TRBV10-3	.	TRBJ2-3	TRBD2	TGTGCCATCAGAGGGACTAGCGGGGGCCCAGATACGCAGTATTTT	CAIRGTSGGPDTQYF
TRBV18	.	TRBJ1-2	.	TGTGCCAGCTCACCACCGGGGAGGAATGGCTACACCTTC	CASSPPGRNGYTF
TRBV5-5	.	TRBJ2-1	TRBD2	TGTGCCAGCAGCTTTTCCCCTGGGAGGGACGATGAGCAGTTCTTC	CASSFSPGRDDEQFF
TRBV11-2	.	TRBJ2-7	TRBD1	TGTGCCAGCAGCTTGTCCGCGGACAGGGTCTACGAGCAGTACTTC	CASSLSADRVYEQYF
TRBV6-6	.	TRBJ1-5	TRBD1	TGTGCCAGCAGTACAGGGGGCTTGGATCAGCCCCAGCATTTT	CASSTGGLDQPQHF
TRBV4-3	.	TRBJ2-7	TRBD2	TGCGCCAGCAGCCAAGGCCTAGCGGGGGGACCGTACGAGCAGTACTTC	CASSQGLAGGPYEQYF
TRBV6-5	.	TRBJ1-1	.	TGTGCCAGCAGACACTCTAGGGAGAGAGGGACTGAAGCTTTCTTT	CASRHSRERGTEAFF
TRBV27	.	TRBJ1-2	TRBD1	TGTGCCAGCAGACTCGGACAGGCCTATGGCTACACCTTC	CASRLGQAYGYTF
TRBV2	.	TRBJ2-1	TRBD2	TGTGCCACTAGAACCCCTGGCGCGGGGGGGTACAATGAGCAGTTCTTC	CATRTPGAGGYNEQFF
TRBV18	.	TRBJ2-1	.	TGTGCCGGCGGATTTAGTCTCAATGAGCAGTTCTTC	CAGGFSLNEQFF
TRBV5-6	.	TRBJ1-5	.	TGTGCCAGCAGCTTTCTCCTCGGTCAGCCCCAGCATTTT	CASSFLLGQPQHF
TRBV19	.	TRBJ2-7	.	TGTGCCAGTAGTATCGCGGGGGAGCAGTACTTC	CASSIAGEQYF
TRBV2	.	TRBJ2-7	.	TGTGCCAGCAATAGAGCGCGAGACCCCTACGAGCAGTACTTC	CASNRARDPYEQYF
TRBV5-1	medium-sized	TRBJ2-5	TRBD2	TGCGCCAGCAGCTCCCGGGGAGGGGCGGGAGAGACCCAGTACTTC	CASSSRGGAGETQYF
TRBV5-1	.	TRBJ2-5	.	TGCGCCAGCAGCTCACAAGAGACCCAGTACTTC	CASSSQETQYF
TRBV2	.	TRBJ2-1	.	TGTGCCAGCAGGGACAGCCGGAGCTCCTACAATGAGCAGTTCTTC	CASRDSRSSYNEQFF
TRBV9	many	TRBJ2-2	.	TGTGCCAGCAGCGAGGCGGGAGGGGAGCTGTTTTTT	CASSEAGGELFF
TRBV9	.	TRBJ2-7	.	TGTGCCAGCAGCGTAGGTCTAGGAACCTACGAGCAGTACTTC	CASSVGLGTYEQYF
TRBV5-1	.	TRBJ2-5	TRBD2	TGCGCCAGCAGCGGTCTAGCGGGGGGCGCAGAGACCCAGTACTTC	CASSGLAGGAETQYF
TRBV13	.	TRBJ2-5	TRBD2	TGTGCCAGCAGCTTAGCGGGGGGGCCGACCCAGTACTTC	CASSLAGGPTQYF
TRBV30	.	TRBJ2-7	TRBD2	TGTGCCTGGAGTAGGCTAGCGGGGGGACCATACGAGCAGTACTTC	CAWSRLAGGPYEQYF
TRBV5-4	.	TRBJ2-7	.	TGTGCCAGCAGCTTGGTGGGCGGGTCCTACGAGCAGTACTTC	CASSLVGGSYEQYF
TRBV4-2	.	TRBJ2-5	.	TGTGCCAGCAGCCAAGGAGGCGGGTCAGAGACCCAGTACTTC	CASSQGGGSETQYF
TRBV4-2	.	TRBJ1-1	TRBD1	TGTGCCAGCAGCCTTACGGGACAGTTGGGCACTGAAGCTTTCTTT	CASSLTGQLGTEAFF
TRBV19	once	TRBJ2-2	TRBD2	TGTGCCAGTACCCAGACACCGGGACTAGCCCCCCGGGAGCTGTTTTTT	CASTQTPGLAPRELFF
TRBV4-3	once	TRBJ2-2	TRBD1	TGCGCCAGCAGCCAAGGGGCAGGGGGTGCGAACACCGGGGAGCTGTTTTTT	CASSQGAGGANTGELFF
TRBV5-6	.	TRBJ1-1	.	TGTGCCAGCAGCTTAGTCGCAGGCCAGAACACTGAAGCTTTCTTT	CASSLVAGQNTEAFF
TRBV5-1	.	TRBJ1-1	.	TGCGCCAGCAGCTTGTTGGGCAGACCGGAGAACACTGAAGCTTTCTTT	CASSLLGRPENTEAFF
TRBV7-9	.	TRBJ2-7	TRBD2	TGTGCCAGCAGCTTTACTAGCGGCCCCTCCTACGAGCAGTACTTC	CASSFTSGPSYEQYF
TRBV6-5	.	TRBJ2-2	TRBD1	TGTGCCAGCAGTTACCGGACAGGGGCCGGGGAGCTGTTTTTT	CASSYRTGAGELFF
TRBV7-8	.	TRBJ1-2	TRBD1	TGTGCCAGCAGCCCTAGATCCCGGACAGGGTACAGCTATGACTACACCTTC	CASSPRSRTGYSYDYTF
TRBV4-1	.	TRBJ1-1	TRBD1	TGCGCCAGCAGTGACGACAGGGAGAACACTGAAGCTTTCTTT	CASSDDRENTEAFF
TRBV29-1	.	TRBJ2-3	.	TGCAGCGGTGGGTTGGCTCGGGGCACAGATACGCAGTATTTT	CSGGLARGTDTQYF
TRBV5-4	.	TRBJ2-2	.	TGTGCCAGCAGCTTGGAGGGGCTATACACCGGGGAGCTGTTTTTT	CASSLEGLYTGELFF
TRBV7-6	once	TRBJ1-1	.	TGTGCCAGCAGCTTCCCCCCCGGACAGAGGAACACTGAAGCTTTCTTT	CASSFPPGQRNTEAFF
TRBV21-1	.	TRBJ1-1	.	TGTGCCAGCAGCAAAGATGGCGGGGAGGATGAAGCTTTCTTT	CASSKDGGEDEAFF
TRBV5-4	.	TRBJ2-1	TRBD2	TGTGCCAGCAGCTTGGCCGGGGGGAGCTCCTACAATGAGCAGTTCTTC	CASSLAGGSSYNEQFF
TRBV27	.	TRBJ2-2	.	TGTGCCAGCAGTTCGTCAGGGGATGATCCACTCGGGGAGCTGTTTTTT	CASSSSGDDPLGELFF
TRBV4-3	.	TRBJ2-7	TRBD1	TGCGCCAGCAGCCGGGGACAGGGGGCCAACGAGCAGTACTTC	CASSRGQGANEQYF
TRBV15	.	TRBJ1-1	.	TGTGCCACCGCGCGGGGGGCACCCGGCGAAGCTTTCTTT	CATARGAPGEAFF
TRBV7-2	.	TRBJ2-7	TRBD1	TGTGCCAGCAGCTCCGGGACAGGGGATGGAGACGAGCAGTACTTC	CASSSGTGDGDEQYF
TRBV6-1	.	TRBJ2-1	TRBD1	TGTGCCAGCAGTGAACACGGGACAGGAAGACCGTACTACAATGAGCAGTTCTTC	CASSEHGTGRPYYNEQFF
TRBV27	.	TRBJ2-7	.	TGTGCCAGCAGTCCTCGGCGACAGAGCTCCTACGAGCAGTACTTC	CASSPRRQSSYEQYF
TRBV6-5	.	TRBJ1-6	TRBD1	TGTGCCAGCAGTAAGAAAGGGACAGGTGTATCACCCCTCCACTTT	CASSKKGTGVSPLHF
TRBV11-2	once	TRBJ2-5	TRBD1	TGTGCCAGCAGCCTCGACAGGGGGCAGGAGACCCAGTACTTC	CASSLDRGQETQYF
TRBV4-1	.	TRBJ2-3	.	TGCGCCAGCAGCCAAGGTTCAGGCGTAAATACGCAGTATTTT	CASSQGSGVNTQYF
TRBV6-5	.	TRBJ2-3	.	TGTGCCAGTGGGGGCGTAAGCACAGATACGCAGTATTTT	CASGGVSTDTQYF